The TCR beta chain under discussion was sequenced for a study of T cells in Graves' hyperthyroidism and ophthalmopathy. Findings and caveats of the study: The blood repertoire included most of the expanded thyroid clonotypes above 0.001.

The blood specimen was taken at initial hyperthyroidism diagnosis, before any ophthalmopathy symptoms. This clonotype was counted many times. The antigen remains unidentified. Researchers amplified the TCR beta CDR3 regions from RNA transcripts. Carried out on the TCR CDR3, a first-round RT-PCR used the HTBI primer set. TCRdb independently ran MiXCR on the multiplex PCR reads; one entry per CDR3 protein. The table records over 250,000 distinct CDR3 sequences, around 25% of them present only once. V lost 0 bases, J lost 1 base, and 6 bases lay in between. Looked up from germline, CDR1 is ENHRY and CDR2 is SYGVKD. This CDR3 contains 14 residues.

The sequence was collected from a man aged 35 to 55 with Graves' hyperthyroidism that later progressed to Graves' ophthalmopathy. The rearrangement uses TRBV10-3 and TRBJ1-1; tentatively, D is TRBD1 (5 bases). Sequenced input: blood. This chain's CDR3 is CAISESRGNTEAFF. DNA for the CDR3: TGTGCCATCAGTGAGTCAAGGGGGAACACTGAAGCTTTCTTT.